A single TCR beta chain is shown here with its context. Germline V gene data show CDR1 as DFQATT and CDR2 as SNEGSKA (reference sequence). The V end lost 0 bases, the J end lost 3 bases, and 8 bases lay between the germline ends. This CDR3 region has 13 residues. Investigators excluded patients with uncontrolled infection, other autoimmune disease, pregnancy or lactation. Clinical symptoms, serum thyroxine, TRAb, thyroid ultrasound and orbital computed tomography informed diagnoses. Ahead of any ophthalmopathy symptoms, the blood sample was obtained at the first diagnosis of hyperthyroidism. PBMCs were derived from around 10 ml fresh peripheral blood. The source material, RNA transcripts, was used to amplify TCR beta CDR3 regions. During a first-round RT-PCR of the TCR CDR3, the HTBI primer set was used. TCRdb re-called the multiplex PCR reads with MiXCR, one entry per CDR3 protein. The sample has under 750,000 distinct CDR3 sequences, approximately 19% seen once; the top ten hold over 15%.

The data were obtained in a study of T cells in Graves' hyperthyroidism and ophthalmopathy. The TCR was taken from a woman in her fifties or sixties with Graves' hyperthyroidism that later progressed to Graves' ophthalmopathy. Sequenced: blood. The J gene is TRBJ1-1, the V gene TRBV20-1; no reliable D call. CDR3 amino acids: CSARDSGYTEAFF. Written as DNA, the CDR3 is TGCAGTGCTAGAGATTCGGGGTACACTGAAGCTTTCTTT.